The rows below give T cell receptor beta chains drawn from one sample of a study of T cells in Graves' hyperthyroidism and ophthalmopathy. From the multiplex PCR reads, TCRdb called clonotypes with MiXCR, one entry per CDR3 protein. The table shows over 700,000 distinct CDR3 sequences, with under 20% occurring only once. The specimen was blood. Every receptor here comes from a woman in her 50s with Graves' hyperthyroidism that later progressed to Graves' ophthalmopathy. The CDR3 runs from the conserved cysteine through the conserved F or W. The D gene is left open where the match is weak. Rows may omit the clone size; those that give it use once, few, many or a size class.

clone size: many
V gene: TRBV12-3/TRBV12-4
D gene: .
J gene: TRBJ1-2
CDR3 protein: CASSLADGNYGYTF
CDR3 DNA: TGTGCCAGCAGCCTAGCTGACGGCAACTATGGCTACACCTTC

clone size: many
V gene: TRBV7-9
D gene: .
J gene: TRBJ2-7
CDR3 protein: CASSPTRSQVEQYF
CDR3 DNA: TGTGCCAGCAGCCCCACACGAAGCCAGGTCGAGCAGTACTTC

clone size: many
V gene: TRBV7-2
D gene: .
J gene: TRBJ1-1
CDR3 protein: CASSLVGGSNTEAFF
CDR3 DNA: TGTGCCAGCAGCTTAGTGGGAGGTTCGAACACTGAAGCTTTCTTT

clone size: many
V gene: TRBV3-1
D gene: .
J gene: TRBJ1-1
CDR3 protein: CASSQVRDRAEAFF
CDR3 DNA: TGTGCCAGCAGCCAAGTGAGGGACCGAGCTGAAGCTTTCTTT

clone size: few
V gene: TRBV7-9
D gene: .
J gene: TRBJ2-7
CDR3 protein: CASSLAWVYEQYF
CDR3 DNA: TGTGCCAGCAGCTTAGCGTGGGTGTACGAGCAGTACTTC

clone size: many
V gene: TRBV2
D gene: TRBD1
J gene: TRBJ2-5
CDR3 protein: CASRATGQETQYF
CDR3 DNA: TGTGCCAGCAGAGCGACAGGGCAGGAGACCCAGTACTTC

clone size: .
V gene: TRBV12-3/TRBV12-4
D gene: TRBD1
J gene: TRBJ2-7
CDR3 protein: CASTTGAFDEQYF
CDR3 DNA: TGTGCCAGCACGACAGGGGCCTTCGACGAGCAGTACTTC

clone size: many
V gene: TRBV12-3/TRBV12-4
D gene: .
J gene: TRBJ2-6
CDR3 protein: CASSSTGAGANVLTF
CDR3 DNA: TGTGCCAGCAGTTCCACAGGCGCTGGGGCCAACGTCCTGACTTTC

clone size: .
V gene: TRBV19
D gene: TRBD1
J gene: TRBJ2-1
CDR3 protein: CASIRDSSYSYNEQFF
CDR3 DNA: TGTGCCAGTATCCGGGACAGTTCCTACTCCTACAATGAGCAGTTCTTC

clone size: .
V gene: TRBV19
D gene: .
J gene: TRBJ1-1
CDR3 protein: CASSYSSHTEAFF
CDR3 DNA: TGTGCCAGTAGTTACAGCTCGCACACTGAAGCTTTCTTT

clone size: many
V gene: TRBV7-9
D gene: .
J gene: TRBJ2-4
CDR3 protein: CASSLVSSDVAKNIQYF
CDR3 DNA: TGTGCCAGCAGCTTAGTGTCGTCTGACGTGGCCAAAAACATTCAGTACTTC

clone size: many
V gene: TRBV7-3
D gene: .
J gene: TRBJ2-2
CDR3 protein: CASSLRPNTGELFF
CDR3 DNA: TGTGCCAGCAGCTTAAGGCCGAACACCGGGGAGCTGTTTTTT

clone size: few
V gene: TRBV5-4
D gene: .
J gene: TRBJ1-1
CDR3 protein: CASSPSRTDLNTEAFF
CDR3 DNA: TGTGCCAGCAGCCCAAGTCGGACAGACTTGAACACTGAAGCTTTCTTT

clone size: many
V gene: TRBV6-1
D gene: TRBD1
J gene: TRBJ2-7
CDR3 protein: CASSSGDRAPYEQYF
CDR3 DNA: TGTGCCAGCAGTTCCGGGGACAGGGCACCCTACGAGCAGTACTTC

clone size: many
V gene: TRBV30
D gene: TRBD1
J gene: TRBJ2-2
CDR3 protein: CAWSQWDRDTGELFF
CDR3 DNA: TGTGCCTGGAGTCAGTGGGACAGGGACACCGGGGAGCTGTTTTTT

clone size: few
V gene: TRBV4-1
D gene: .
J gene: TRBJ1-5
CDR3 protein: CASSQVPFSFGTNQPQHF
CDR3 DNA: TGCGCCAGCAGCCAAGTCCCATTCTCTTTTGGAACCAATCAGCCCCAGCATTTT

clone size: .
V gene: TRBV7-2
D gene: TRBD1
J gene: TRBJ1-2
CDR3 protein: CASSPGQGGTYGYTF
CDR3 DNA: TGTGCCAGCAGCCCGGGACAGGGAGGCACCTATGGCTACACCTTC

clone size: few
V gene: TRBV4-2
D gene: .
J gene: TRBJ2-5
CDR3 protein: CASSQDFTRTAETQYF
CDR3 DNA: TGTGCCAGCAGCCAAGATTTTACGCGGACAGCGGAGACCCAGTACTTC

clone size: .
V gene: TRBV6-5
D gene: TRBD1
J gene: TRBJ1-4
CDR3 protein: CASSYGTGAGKLFF
CDR3 DNA: TGTGCCAGCAGTTACGGGACAGGGGCGGGAAAACTGTTTTTT

clone size: .
V gene: TRBV9
D gene: TRBD1
J gene: TRBJ1-3
CDR3 protein: CASSPPPRGGLSGNTIYF
CDR3 DNA: TGTGCCAGCAGTCCTCCCCCCCGAGGGGGCCTCTCTGGAAACACCATATATTTT

clone size: .
V gene: TRBV5-6
D gene: .
J gene: TRBJ1-5
CDR3 protein: CASSFQSGASNQPQHF
CDR3 DNA: TGTGCCAGCAGCTTTCAGTCCGGGGCGTCCAATCAGCCCCAGCATTTT

clone size: many
V gene: TRBV27
D gene: .
J gene: TRBJ1-4
CDR3 protein: CASSPRDGNEKLFF
CDR3 DNA: TGTGCCAGCTCACCACGGGATGGTAATGAAAAACTGTTTTTT

clone size: .
V gene: TRBV14
D gene: .
J gene: TRBJ2-5
CDR3 protein: CARDGEETQYF
CDR3 DNA: TGTGCCAGGGACGGCGAAGAGACCCAGTACTTC

clone size: .
V gene: TRBV3-1
D gene: TRBD1
J gene: TRBJ1-6
CDR3 protein: CASSLYPGQGASPLHF
CDR3 DNA: TGTGCCAGCAGTCTTTATCCGGGACAGGGGGCCTCACCCCTCCACTTT

clone size: few
V gene: TRBV7-8
D gene: .
J gene: TRBJ1-1
CDR3 protein: CASQSISGGLELEAFF
CDR3 DNA: TGTGCCAGTCAATCAATTTCTGGAGGTCTAGAGCTTGAAGCTTTCTTT

clone size: few
V gene: TRBV6-2/TRBV6-3
D gene: TRBD1
J gene: TRBJ1-1
CDR3 protein: CASGQGYAFF
CDR3 DNA: TGTGCCAGCGGACAGGGGTATGCTTTCTTT

clone size: .
V gene: TRBV20-1
D gene: .
J gene: TRBJ1-6
CDR3 protein: CSAPPQGTPLHF
CDR3 DNA: TGCAGTGCTCCCCCCCAGGGGACGCCCCTCCACTTT

clone size: .
V gene: TRBV7-6
D gene: .
J gene: TRBJ2-1
CDR3 protein: CASSPPSDSYNEQFF
CDR3 DNA: TGTGCCAGCAGCCCCCCCAGCGACTCCTACAATGAGCAGTTCTTC

clone size: many
V gene: TRBV5-1
D gene: TRBD1
J gene: TRBJ2-1
CDR3 protein: CASSSGQGGYNEQFF
CDR3 DNA: TGCGCCAGCAGTTCGGGACAGGGGGGTTACAATGAGCAGTTCTTC

clone size: .
V gene: TRBV7-2
D gene: .
J gene: TRBJ1-2
CDR3 protein: CASSSGSRSNYGYTF
CDR3 DNA: TGTGCCAGCAGCTCCGGCTCGCGGAGTAACTATGGCTACACCTTC

clone size: many
V gene: TRBV7-2
D gene: .
J gene: TRBJ1-1
CDR3 protein: CASSLLIDTEAFF
CDR3 DNA: TGTGCCAGCAGCTTACTTATAGACACTGAAGCTTTCTTT

clone size: many
V gene: TRBV29-1
D gene: .
J gene: TRBJ1-1
CDR3 protein: CSGRREGLYTEAFF
CDR3 DNA: TGCAGCGGTCGGCGGGAGGGTTTGTACACTGAAGCTTTCTTT

clone size: .
V gene: TRBV30
D gene: .
J gene: TRBJ2-3
CDR3 protein: CAWRQADTRYF
CDR3 DNA: TGTGCCTGGAGGCAAGCGGATACGCGGTATTTT

clone size: many
V gene: TRBV20-1
D gene: .
J gene: TRBJ2-7
CDR3 protein: CSATAQSYEQYF
CDR3 DNA: TGCAGTGCGACAGCCCAATCCTACGAGCAGTACTTC

clone size: many
V gene: TRBV3-1
D gene: .
J gene: TRBJ2-3
CDR3 protein: CASSQEGVSADTQYF
CDR3 DNA: TGTGCCAGCAGCCAAGAGGGGGTGAGCGCAGATACGCAGTATTTT

clone size: many
V gene: TRBV20-1
D gene: .
J gene: TRBJ1-1
CDR3 protein: CSSQPNTEAFF
CDR3 DNA: TGCAGCTCACAACCGAACACTGAAGCTTTCTTT

clone size: many
V gene: TRBV11-2
D gene: TRBD2
J gene: TRBJ2-7
CDR3 protein: CASSSQRDSYEQYF
CDR3 DNA: TGTGCCAGCAGCTCCCAGCGGGATTCGTACGAGCAGTACTTC

clone size: .
V gene: TRBV19
D gene: TRBD2
J gene: TRBJ2-1
CDR3 protein: CASSILAGLSYNEQFF
CDR3 DNA: TGTGCCAGTAGTATACTAGCGGGGTTGTCCTACAATGAGCAGTTCTTC

clone size: .
V gene: TRBV6-1
D gene: TRBD2
J gene: TRBJ2-1
CDR3 protein: CASSGLAGVSAQFF
CDR3 DNA: TGTGCCAGCAGTGGACTAGCGGGGGTCAGCGCGCAGTTCTTC

clone size: .
V gene: TRBV5-6
D gene: TRBD2
J gene: TRBJ2-3
CDR3 protein: CASSLGVTSAPEENTQYF
CDR3 DNA: TGTGCCAGCAGCTTGGGGGTGACTAGCGCCCCGGAGGAGAATACGCAGTATTTT

clone size: .
V gene: TRBV4-2
D gene: .
J gene: TRBJ2-3
CDR3 protein: CASSQVGPNTDTQYF
CDR3 DNA: TGTGCCAGCAGCCAAGTGGGACCCAACACAGATACGCAGTATTTT

clone size: many
V gene: TRBV3-1
D gene: TRBD1
J gene: TRBJ1-2
CDR3 protein: CASSPTGDNYGYTF
CDR3 DNA: TGTGCCAGCAGTCCGACAGGGGATAACTATGGCTACACCTTC

clone size: .
V gene: TRBV6-5
D gene: .
J gene: TRBJ2-3
CDR3 protein: CASSYLYNTDTQYF
CDR3 DNA: TGTGCCAGCAGTTACCTCTATAACACAGATACGCAGTATTTT

clone size: many
V gene: TRBV20-1
D gene: .
J gene: TRBJ1-5
CDR3 protein: CSARRGSGQPQHF
CDR3 DNA: TGCAGTGCGCGGAGGGGTTCAGGTCAGCCCCAGCATTTT

clone size: few
V gene: TRBV4-1
D gene: .
J gene: TRBJ1-4
CDR3 protein: CASSRLQGEGEKLFF
CDR3 DNA: TGCGCCAGCAGCCGATTACAGGGAGAGGGTGAAAAACTGTTTTTT

clone size: .
V gene: TRBV19
D gene: .
J gene: TRBJ1-5
CDR3 protein: CASSDRSLGYQPQHF
CDR3 DNA: TGTGCCAGTAGCGACAGGTCCCTGGGCTATCAGCCCCAGCATTTT

clone size: .
V gene: TRBV5-8
D gene: .
J gene: TRBJ1-3
CDR3 protein: CASSLAPGSGNTIYF
CDR3 DNA: TGTGCCAGCAGCTTGGCGCCGGGGTCTGGAAACACCATATATTTT

clone size: many
V gene: TRBV3-1
D gene: TRBD1
J gene: TRBJ2-3
CDR3 protein: CASSRRRTGGTDTQYF
CDR3 DNA: TGTGCCAGCAGCCGCCGACGGACAGGTGGCACAGATACGCAGTATTTT

clone size: .
V gene: TRBV18
D gene: .
J gene: TRBJ2-2
CDR3 protein: CASSNNQETGELFF
CDR3 DNA: TGTGCCAGCTCCAATAACCAGGAAACCGGGGAGCTGTTTTTT

clone size: once
V gene: TRBV9
D gene: .
J gene: TRBJ2-2
CDR3 protein: CASSMNREMNTGELFF
CDR3 DNA: TGTGCCAGCAGCATGAACAGGGAGATGAACACCGGGGAGCTGTTTTTT

clone size: few
V gene: TRBV19
D gene: .
J gene: TRBJ1-1
CDR3 protein: CASSIRPMTGLNTEAFF
CDR3 DNA: TGTGCCAGTAGTATACGCCCCATGACGGGACTGAACACTGAAGCTTTCTTT

clone size: .
V gene: TRBV18
D gene: TRBD2
J gene: TRBJ2-1
CDR3 protein: CASSPGLAIDEQFF
CDR3 DNA: TGTGCCAGCTCACCGGGACTAGCGATAGATGAGCAGTTCTTC

clone size: few
V gene: TRBV2
D gene: TRBD1
J gene: TRBJ1-2
CDR3 protein: CASSEALEIRQGGDYGYTF
CDR3 DNA: TGTGCCAGCAGTGAAGCGCTCGAGATTAGACAGGGAGGCGACTATGGCTACACCTTC

clone size: few
V gene: TRBV5-1
D gene: .
J gene: TRBJ1-4
CDR3 protein: CASSSGAGRNEKLFF
CDR3 DNA: TGCGCCAGCAGCTCGGGGGCCGGTCGAAATGAAAAACTGTTTTTT